This T cell receptor (beta chain) was profiled in a study of control samples from healthy donors and cancer patients. J lost 2 bases, V lost 0 bases, and 5 bases had no gene match. The CDR3 runs to 16 residues. The germline V gene encodes CDR1 SGHRS and CDR2 YFSETQ. This clone appeared once. The repertoire was sequenced with immunoSEQ multiplex PCR; TCRdb's copy has only in-frame clones and lacks some. Here the sample spans about 120,000 clones, about 83% being singletons. This sequence was found in a man aged 25-45 years in good health. The chain links TRBV5-1 to TRBJ2-5; 9 bases align to TRBD1. The sample taken for sequencing was blood. For the CDR3, the DNA is TGCGCCAGCAGCTTGGCGGGACAGGGTAGTCAAGAGACCCAGTACTTC. Encoded protein: CASSLAGQGSQETQYF.